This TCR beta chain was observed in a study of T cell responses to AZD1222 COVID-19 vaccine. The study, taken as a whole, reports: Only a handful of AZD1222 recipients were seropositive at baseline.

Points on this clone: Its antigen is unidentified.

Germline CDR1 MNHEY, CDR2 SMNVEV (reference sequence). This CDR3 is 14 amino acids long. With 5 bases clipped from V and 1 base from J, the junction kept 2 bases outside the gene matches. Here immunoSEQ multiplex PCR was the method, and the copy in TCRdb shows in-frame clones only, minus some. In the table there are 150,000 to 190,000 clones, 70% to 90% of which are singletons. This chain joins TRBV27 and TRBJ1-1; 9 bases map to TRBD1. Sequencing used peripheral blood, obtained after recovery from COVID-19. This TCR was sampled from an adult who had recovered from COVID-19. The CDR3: CASSRGQGNTEAFF. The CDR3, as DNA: TGTGCCAGCAGTAGGGGACAGGGGAACACTGAAGCTTTCTTT.